The present TCR beta chain was sequenced within a study of siplizumab effects on memory and regulatory T cells. Whole-study findings and limits: For siplizumab cultures, the suppressive function of their proliferating Tregs was not confirmed. Roughly 80-97% of proliferating CD4+ or CD8+ clones lacked an assignable naive or memory phenotype. The drug siplizumab significantly decreased the alloreactive sequences that could be traced to unstimulated CD4+ memory cells.

Note on this clone: The target antigen is unknown.

Profiled with immunoSEQ multiplex PCR; TCRdb holds only in-frame clones, not every one. In the table there are some 41,000 clones, 70% to 90% of which are singletons. This CDR3 comprises 16 residues. Germline CDR1 reads SGHTA; CDR2 reads FQGNSA. The junction had 4 bases not matched to a gene; V was cut back by 3 bases and J by 0 bases. This chain joins TRBV7-2 and TRBJ2-2; 7 bases fit TRBD2. The source material was naive CD4+ T cells sorted from blood. The TCR sequence derives from a human donor in good health. The DNA of the CDR3 is TGTGCCAGCAGCTTTAAGCGGGGATCGAACACCGGGGAGCTGTTTTTT. This translates into CASSFKRGSNTGELFF.